Sequencing of this T cell receptor beta chain was carried out in a study of CD8+CD57+ T cells in acquired aplastic anemia. On the study more broadly: The DNA of sorted CD4+ and CD8+ cells averaged 3.2 ug. General study findings and limits: The study identified twenty-nine CD8+ CDR3 sequences shared by patients and controls.

By flow cytometry, patients selected for sequencing had shown an expansion of CD8+CD57+ cells. The blood sampling took place in patients who had so far received no therapy. Genomic DNA, the template, was used for profiling of the TCR beta VDJ and CDR3. One entry per CDR3 protein results from TCRdb running MiXCR on the reads. Among about 200,000 distinct CDR3 sequences listed, 65% were seen once. V was pared by 7 bases and J by 3 bases, with 9 bases of the junction left unmatched. This CDR3 has 14 residues. Looked up from germline, CDR1 is SNHLY and CDR2 is FYNNEI. Worth noting for this clonotype: Its specificity is not known.

This rearrangement joins TRBV2 to TRBJ2-7; 7 bases map to TRBD1. The sequencing input was sorted CD4+, CD8+, or CD8+CD57+ T cells (not recorded which) from PBMCs. The receptor comes from a human donor with aplastic anemia. The CDR3 sequence is CASTSGQTDYEQYF. In DNA form, the CDR3 reads TGTGCCAGCACTTCGGGACAGACAGACTACGAGCAGTACTTC.